The sequence of this T cell receptor (beta chain) was determined in a study of monozygotic twins with cystic fibrosis (dated by TCRdb to about 2021). About the full investigation: Three micrograms of fragmented DNA went through around 14 PCR cycles to produce barcoded libraries. Data for three of the twin pairs had been reported earlier in a different context. Twins were ranked among about 990 cohort participants for weight-for-height and FEVPerc (FEV1 disease centile) on the day of blood sampling. To gauge how much genetics shapes V and J gene usage, the researchers compared TCR beta repertoires both within and across 16 monozygotic twin pairs who have cystic fibrosis. Made up mostly of children and adolescents, the cohort included ten female and six male twin pairs ranging in age from roughly 2.0 to 40 years, with a median of about 9.5 years. What the authors observed across the whole study: Simpson clonality was generally low (median about 0.01), which suggests a naive-dominated repertoire, and clonality was higher in the most severely affected patients. Monozygotic CF twin pairs shared significantly more nucleotide-identical clonotypes within each pair than unrelated CF individuals shared with one another (P = 0.000026, Mann-Whitney). The greatest similarity to the co-twin was observed for V gene usage in 13 of 16 pairs and for J usage in 8 of 16 pairs, which suggested genetic constraints. The cohort was small, and the number of shared CDR3s showed no association with age, concordance or disease severity.

The twin pairs came from the European Cystic Fibrosis Twin and Sibling Study Cohort, which recruited patients from 150 to 200 CF clinics across 14 European countries. Both zygosity and CFTR genotype were checked in-house, and zygosity was tested with multiplex PCR across nine short tandem repeat loci. Peripheral blood was sampled from each twin, with clinical parameters recorded on the day of blood sampling. Genomic DNA was isolated from peripheral blood cells with phenol/chloroform and kept in TE buffer at 4 degrees C. CDR1 and CDR2 are read off the germline V gene (reference sequence) as SSHAT and FNYEAQ. From the cysteine through the phenylalanine, the CDR3 covers 14 amino acids. Only the CDR3 portion is preserved as DNA: 42 bases, with reading frame beginning at the first base. TCR beta CDR3 regions were amplified by multiplex PCR using the immunoSEQ immune profiling system, following the manufacturer's instructions. Sequencing was performed on an Illumina NextSeq system. The authors' analysis ran thus. Sequence data were processed on the immunoSEQ Analyzer platform, and clonality was computed as the square root of Simpson's index of productive rearrangements. Similarity in V and J usage was quantified by Jensen-Shannon distance, and CDR3 generation probabilities were calculated with OLGA. Shared CDR3 sequences were searched in the immuneACCESS database (August 2020) and in VDJdb (December 2020). TCRdb's version of the immuneACCESS table is confined to in-frame rearrangements and falls short of the full clone set. An unresolved V gene accounts for under half of the shortfall where checked; the remainder is of unknown origin. The V and J calls and the clone size are those of that table, but D and trimming were determined from the DNA. The sample table holds about 15,000 clones, of which just under 95% were seen once. The ten most abundant clones make up around a tenth of the sample.

Note on this clone: What antigen it recognizes has not been identified. The junction departs from germline at one end; a sequencing error may be responsible.

Recombination joined TRBV7-7 with TRBJ1-3; the D segment could be TRBD1, given 6 matching bases. This receptor was obtained from a girl aged 2 to 10 with cystic fibrosis. Sequences were obtained from blood. The CDR3 reads CASSLGGTGNTIYF. Here is the DNA: TGTGCTAGCAGCTTGGGGGGCACTGGAAACACCATATATTTT.